These 8 T cell receptor beta chains came from one sample sequenced in a study of T cell changes during pregnancy in multiple sclerosis. Only in-frame clones appear in the TCRdb table, and some are missing; sequencing was by immunoSEQ multiplex PCR. The sample contains 20,000 to 25,000 clones, 86% of which appear only once. Material: CD8+ T cells from peripheral blood mononuclear cells, obtained in the first trimester of pregnancy. The receptors here all came from a female donor in good health, enrolled as a control in a pregnancy study.

The chain links TRBV19 to TRBJ2-1; D ambiguous. Germline CDR1 LNHDA, CDR2 SQIVND (reference sequence). The CDR3 has 13 amino acids. Trimming pared 10 bases from V and 0 bases from J, leaving 10 bases between. The DNA of the CDR3 is TGTGCCACTTCAGGAAGCTCCTACAATGAGCAGTTCTTC. Its protein product is CATSGSSYNEQFF.

The chain is built from TRBV27 and TRBJ2-3, with 11 bases identical to TRBD2. Germline trimming cut 7 bases from V and 7 bases from J; bases unmatched to any gene: 4. The CDR3 has 13 residues. Germline values: CDR1 MNHEY, CDR2 SMNVEV (reference sequence). CDR3 coding DNA: TGTGCCAGCACCGGGACTAGCGGAAATACGCAGTATTTT. Amino acids: CASTGTSGNTQYF.

V gene TRBV15 combines with J gene TRBJ2-1; 11 nucleotides line up with TRBD1. Trimming took 0 bases from V and 5 from J; bases not matched to a gene: 6. The length of the CDR3 is 17 residues. Germline V gene data show CDR1 as LNHNV and CDR2 as YYDKDF (reference sequence). Written as DNA, the CDR3 is TGTGCCACCAGCAGAGATCGAGGGACAGGGGGTGACAATGAGCAGTTCTTC. This codes for CATSRDRGTGGDNEQFF. The full variable domain, with the rest looked up from reference TRBV15 and TRBJ2-1, is DAMVIQNPRYQVTQFGKPVTLSCSQTLNHNVMYWYQQKSSQAPKLLFHYYDKDFNNEADTPDNFQSRRPNTSFCFLDIRSPGLGDTAMYLCATSRDRGTGGDNEQFFGPGTRLTVL.

This chain connects TRBV6-6 to TRBJ2-7; D unclear. There are 11 residues in the CDR3. Deletions cut 8 bases from V and 3 bases from J, with 8 bases between. Germline V gene data show CDR1 as MNHNY and CDR2 as SVGAGI (reference sequence). The CDR3 nucleotides are TGTGCCAGCGAACATCTCTACGAGCAGTACTTC. Protein: CASEHLYEQYF.

By its share, this clone is medium-sized (0.01 to 0.1%). CDR3 protein: CASSKRGGLRETQYF. The CDR3 DNA is TGCGCCAGCAGCAAGCGGGGGGGCCTGAGGGAGACCCAGTACTTC. The chain uses TRBV4-3 and TRBJ2-5; 10 bases are a match to TRBD2. V lost 5 bases to trimming and J lost 5 bases; unmatched junction nucleotides: 8. CDR1 LGHNA and CDR2 YSLEER come from the germline V gene. The CDR3 length is 15 residues.

V is TRBV10-3 and J is TRBJ1-4, with D unresolved. The V and J ends lost 3 bases and 0 bases respectively, with 5 bases between them. The V gene's germline CDR1 is ENHRY and CDR2 SYGVKD. The CDR3 runs to 14 residues. DNA for the CDR3: TGTGCCATCAGTGAACCAGCAACTAATGAAAAACTGTTTTTT. Its protein product is CAISEPATNEKLFF.

The chain is built from TRBV4-1 and TRBJ1-1; D may be TRBD1 (5 bases). CDR1 and CDR2 from the germline V gene are MGHRA and YSYEKL. The V end lost 0 bases, the J end lost 7 bases, and 9 bases lay between the germline ends. This CDR3 is built from 13 residues. The CDR3 DNA reads as TGCGCCAGCAGCCAAGATCGGGGGTTTGAAGCTTTCTTT. This sequence encodes CASSQDRGFEAFF.

Concerning this clone itself: The junction and the germline gene differ at one end; a read error may be behind it. Other DNA sequences in this sample translate to the same CDR3. The chain is built from TRBV29-1 and TRBJ1-1; the D gene is possibly TRBD1 (5 bases). The V gene's germline CDR1 is SQVTM and CDR2 ANQGSEA. The CDR3 runs to 13 residues. CDR3 loop: CSVEGGGNTEAFF. CDR3 bases: TGCAGCGTTGAGGGGGGTGGAAACACTGAGGCTTTCTTT. The full variable domain, with the rest looked up from reference TRBV29-1 and TRBJ1-1, is SAVISQKPSRDICQRGTSLTIQCQVDSQVTMMFWYRQQPGQSLTLIATANQGSEATYESGFVIDKFPISRPNLTFSTLTVSNMSPEDSSIYLCSVEGGGNTEAFFGQGTRLTVV.